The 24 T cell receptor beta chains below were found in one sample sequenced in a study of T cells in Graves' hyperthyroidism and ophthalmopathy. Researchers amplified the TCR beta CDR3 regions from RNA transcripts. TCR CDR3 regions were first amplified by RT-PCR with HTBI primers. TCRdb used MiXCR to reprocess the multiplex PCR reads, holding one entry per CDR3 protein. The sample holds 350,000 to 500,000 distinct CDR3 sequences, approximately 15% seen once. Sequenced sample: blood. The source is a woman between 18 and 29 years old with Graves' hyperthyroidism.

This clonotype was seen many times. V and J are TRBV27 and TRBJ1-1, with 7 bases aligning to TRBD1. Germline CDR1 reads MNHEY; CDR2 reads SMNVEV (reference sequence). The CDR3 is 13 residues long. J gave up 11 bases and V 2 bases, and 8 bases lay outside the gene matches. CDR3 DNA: TGTGCCAGCAGTTTAGGGGCAGGGGGTAGGGCTTTCTTT. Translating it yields CASSLGAGGRAFF.

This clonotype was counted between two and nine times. The CDR3 spells CAWSVRAGTEAFF. The CDR3 DNA reads as TGTGCCTGGAGTGTAAGGGCGGGGACTGAAGCTTTCTTT. J is TRBJ1-1 and V is TRBV30, with D hard to call. CDR3 length: 13 residues. CDR1 is GTSNPN and CDR2 is SVGIG in the germline V gene (reference sequence). V gave up 0 bases and J gave up 5 bases, with 10 bases separating them. Filled out from reference TRBV30 and TRBJ1-1, the complete variable domain reads SQTIHQWPATLVQPVGSPLSLECTVEGTSNPNLYWYRQAAGRGLQLLFYSVGIGQISSEVPQNLSASRPQDRQFILSSKKLLLSDSGFYLCAWSVRAGTEAFFGQGTRLTVV.

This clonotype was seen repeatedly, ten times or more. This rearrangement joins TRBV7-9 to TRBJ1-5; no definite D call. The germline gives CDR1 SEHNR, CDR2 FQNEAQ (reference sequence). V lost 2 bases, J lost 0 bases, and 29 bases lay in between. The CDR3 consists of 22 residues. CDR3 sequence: CASSLLRGSPGRAIYSNQPQHF. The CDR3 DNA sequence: TGTGCCAGCAGCTTATTGCGCGGGTCCCCGGGGAGAGCCATCTATAGCAATCAGCCCCAGCATTTT.

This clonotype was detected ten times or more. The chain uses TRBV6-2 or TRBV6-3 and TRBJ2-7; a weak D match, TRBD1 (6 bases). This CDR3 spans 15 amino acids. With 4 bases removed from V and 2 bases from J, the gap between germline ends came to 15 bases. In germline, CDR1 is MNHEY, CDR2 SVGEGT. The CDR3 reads CASSFHRDKAYEQYF. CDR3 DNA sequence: TGTGCCAGCAGTTTCCACAGGGACAAGGCCTACGAGCAGTACTTC.

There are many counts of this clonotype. DNA for the CDR3: TGCAGCGCCGATTCCCAGAACACTGAAGCTTTCTTT. Encoded protein: CSADSQNTEAFF. The chain combines TRBV29-1 with TRBJ1-1; no definite D call. Between the trimmed V and J ends, which lost 7 bases and 1 base, there was a span of 10 bases. This CDR3 is built from 12 residues. Germline loops: CDR1 SQVTM, CDR2 ANQGSEA.

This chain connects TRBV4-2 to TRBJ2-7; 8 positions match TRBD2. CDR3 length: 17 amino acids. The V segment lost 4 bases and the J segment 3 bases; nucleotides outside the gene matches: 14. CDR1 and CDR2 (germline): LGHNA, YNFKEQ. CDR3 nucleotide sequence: TGTGCCAGCAGCCCCTTGAGGAGTCTAGCGGGCTTCTACGAGCAGTACTTC. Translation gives CASSPLRSLAGFYEQYF.

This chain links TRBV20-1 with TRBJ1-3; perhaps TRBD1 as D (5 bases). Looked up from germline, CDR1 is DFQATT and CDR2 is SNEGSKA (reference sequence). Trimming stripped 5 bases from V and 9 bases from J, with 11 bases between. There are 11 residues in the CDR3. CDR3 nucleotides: TGCAGTGCTGAAGACAGCCGCACCATATATTTT. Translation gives CSAEDSRTIYF.

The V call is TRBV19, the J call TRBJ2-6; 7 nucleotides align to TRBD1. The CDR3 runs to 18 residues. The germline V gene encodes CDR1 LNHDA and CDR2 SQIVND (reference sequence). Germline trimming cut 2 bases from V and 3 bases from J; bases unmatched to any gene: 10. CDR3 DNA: TGTGCCAGTAGTATAAAACTTGAACAGGGGAATGGGGCCAACGTCCTGACTTTC. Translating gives CASSIKLEQGNGANVLTF.

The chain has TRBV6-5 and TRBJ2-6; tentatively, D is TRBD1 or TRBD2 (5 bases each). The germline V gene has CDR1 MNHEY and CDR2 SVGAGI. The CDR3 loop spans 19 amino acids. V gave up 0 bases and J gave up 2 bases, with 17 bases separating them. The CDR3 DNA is TGTGCCAGCAGTTACTCAGGGTTAGCGCAGGGAGCTGGGGCCAACGTCCTGACTTTC. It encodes CASSYSGLAQGAGANVLTF.

CDR3 in amino acids: CSGRYSSNQPQHF. The DNA for the CDR3 is TGCAGTGGGCGGTATTCAAGCAATCAGCCCCAGCATTTT. The rearrangement uses TRBV20-1 and TRBJ1-5; D gene uncertain. The CDR3 is 13 amino acids. In germline, CDR1 is DFQATT, CDR2 SNEGSKA (reference sequence). V dropped 7 bases and J dropped 1 base, with 11 bases sitting between them.

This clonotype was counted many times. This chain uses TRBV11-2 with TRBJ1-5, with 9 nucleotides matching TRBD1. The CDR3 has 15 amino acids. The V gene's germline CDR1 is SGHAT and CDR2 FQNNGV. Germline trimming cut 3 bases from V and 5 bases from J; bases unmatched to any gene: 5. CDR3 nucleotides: TGTGCCAGCAGCTTGGACAGGGGAGGATATCAGCCCCAGCATTTT. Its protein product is CASSLDRGGYQPQHF.

The CDR3 nucleotides read TGCGCCAGCAGCCCCGAAGAGATTGTTCAGGAAAAACTGTTTTTT. As protein: CASSPEEIVQEKLFF. V gene TRBV4-1 combines with J gene TRBJ1-4; no clear D. Trimming took 4 bases from V and 8 from J, leaving 17 bases between them. The CDR3 length is 15 residues. CDR1 is MGHRA, CDR2 YSYEKL, per germline.

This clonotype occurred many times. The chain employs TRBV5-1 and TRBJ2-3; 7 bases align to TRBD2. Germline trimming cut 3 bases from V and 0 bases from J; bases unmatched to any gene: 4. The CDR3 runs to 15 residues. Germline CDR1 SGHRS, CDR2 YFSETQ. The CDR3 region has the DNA TGCGCCAGCAGCTCAGCGGGGCTCAGCACAGATACGCAGTATTTT. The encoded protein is CASSSAGLSTDTQYF.

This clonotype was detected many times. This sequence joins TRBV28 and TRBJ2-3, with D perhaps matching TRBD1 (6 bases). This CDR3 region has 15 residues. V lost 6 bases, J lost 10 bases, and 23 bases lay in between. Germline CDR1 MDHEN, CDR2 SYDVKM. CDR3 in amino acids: CASSRTGRWPQPQYF. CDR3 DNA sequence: TGTGCCAGCAGCCGTACAGGGCGGTGGCCCCAACCGCAGTATTTT. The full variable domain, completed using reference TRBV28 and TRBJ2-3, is DVKVTQSSRYLVKRTGEKVFLECVQDMDHENMFWYRQDPGLGLRLIYFSYDVKMKEKGDIPEGYSVSREKKERFSLILESASTNQTSMYLCASSRTGRWPQPQYFGPGTRLTVL.

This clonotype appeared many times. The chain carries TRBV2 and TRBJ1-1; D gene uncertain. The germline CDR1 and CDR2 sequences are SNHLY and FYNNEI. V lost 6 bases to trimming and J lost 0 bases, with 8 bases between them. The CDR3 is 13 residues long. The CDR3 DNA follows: TGTGCCAGCAGGGCGGCGGTGAACACTGAAGCTTTCTTT. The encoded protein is CASRAAVNTEAFF.

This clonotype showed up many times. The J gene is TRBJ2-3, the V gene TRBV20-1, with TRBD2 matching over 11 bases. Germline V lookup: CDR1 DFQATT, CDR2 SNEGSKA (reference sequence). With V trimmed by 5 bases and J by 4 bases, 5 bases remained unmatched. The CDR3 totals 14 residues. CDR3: CSALAGGPPDTQYF. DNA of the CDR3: TGCAGTGCTTTAGCGGGAGGGCCTCCAGATACGCAGTATTTT.

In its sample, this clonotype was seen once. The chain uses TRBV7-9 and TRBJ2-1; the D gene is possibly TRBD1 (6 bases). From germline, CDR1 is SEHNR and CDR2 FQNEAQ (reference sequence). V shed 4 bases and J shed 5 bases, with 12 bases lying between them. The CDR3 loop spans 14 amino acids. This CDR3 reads CASSSGQGHNEQFF. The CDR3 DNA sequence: TGTGCCAGCAGCTCAGGGCAGGGGCACAATGAGCAGTTCTTC.

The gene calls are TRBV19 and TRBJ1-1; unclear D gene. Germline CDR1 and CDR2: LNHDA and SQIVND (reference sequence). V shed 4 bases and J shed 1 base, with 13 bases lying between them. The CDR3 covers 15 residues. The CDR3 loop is CASSSHGVGNTEAFF. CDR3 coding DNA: TGTGCCAGTAGTAGCCACGGGGTGGGGAACACTGAAGCTTTCTTT.

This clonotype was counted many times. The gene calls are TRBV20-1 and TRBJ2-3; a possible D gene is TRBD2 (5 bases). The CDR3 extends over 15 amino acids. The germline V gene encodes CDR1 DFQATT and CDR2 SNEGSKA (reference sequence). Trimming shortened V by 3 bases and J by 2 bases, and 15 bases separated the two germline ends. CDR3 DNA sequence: TGCAGTGCTAGGCGGGCAGAGAAGAACACAGATACGCAGTATTTT. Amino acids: CSARRAEKNTDTQYF.

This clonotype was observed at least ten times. CDR3 DNA sequence: TGTGCCAGCAGGACAGGGATTTTGAGCAATCAGCCCCAGCATTTT. Amino acid sequence: CASRTGILSNQPQHF. V and J are TRBV12-3 or TRBV12-4 and TRBJ1-5, with TRBD1 identical over 7 bases. The CDR3 extends over 15 amino acids. J gave up 1 base and V 6 bases, and 6 bases lay outside the gene matches.

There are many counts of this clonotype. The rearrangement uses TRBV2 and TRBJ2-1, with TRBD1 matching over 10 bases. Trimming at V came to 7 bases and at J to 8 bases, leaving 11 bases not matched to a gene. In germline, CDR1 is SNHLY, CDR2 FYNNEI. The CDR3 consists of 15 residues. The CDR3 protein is CASTENFGQGDEQFF. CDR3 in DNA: TGTGCCAGCACCGAAAACTTCGGACAGGGGGATGAGCAGTTCTTC.

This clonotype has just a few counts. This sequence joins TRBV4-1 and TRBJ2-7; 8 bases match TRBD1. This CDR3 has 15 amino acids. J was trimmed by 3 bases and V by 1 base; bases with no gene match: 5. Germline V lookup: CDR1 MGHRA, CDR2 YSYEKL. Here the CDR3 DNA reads TGCGCCAGCAGCCAAGCCGGGACAGGTCTCTACGAGCAGTACTTC. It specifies CASSQAGTGLYEQYF.

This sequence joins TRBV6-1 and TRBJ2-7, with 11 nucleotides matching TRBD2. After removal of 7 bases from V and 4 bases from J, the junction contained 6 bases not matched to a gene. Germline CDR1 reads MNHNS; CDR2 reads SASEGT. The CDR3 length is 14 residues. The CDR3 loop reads CASKTGLAGYEQYF. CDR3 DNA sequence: TGTGCCAGCAAGACCGGACTAGCGGGTTACGAGCAGTACTTC.

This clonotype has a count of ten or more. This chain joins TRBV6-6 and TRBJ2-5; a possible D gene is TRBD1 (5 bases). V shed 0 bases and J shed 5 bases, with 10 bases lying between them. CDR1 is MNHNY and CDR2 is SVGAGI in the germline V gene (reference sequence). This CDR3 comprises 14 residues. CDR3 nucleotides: TGTGCCAGCAGTTACTCAGGGGTACGGGAGACCCAGTACTTC. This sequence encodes CASSYSGVRETQYF.